This TCR beta chain was profiled in a study of human T cells and chemical hapten exposure. Study-wide background: Recorded diagnoses among the mostly female patients were alopecia areata, totalis or universalis. Small volume differences among pooled libraries mainly caused per-sample TCR yield variation. General study results and limits: The formation of large CDR3 similarity clusters by expanded TCRs significantly exceeded that of controls.

Time point of the sample: pre-sensitization, week 0. Noted treatment: therapeutic diphenylcyclopropenone sensitization with weekly scalp DPC. Blood collection happened ahead of applying each patch test. This clonotype was seen at least ten times. Its matching antigen is unknown. The CDR3 runs 16 residues. The germline V gene encodes CDR1 SGHNT and CDR2 YYREEE (reference sequence). Losses at the gene ends were 0 bases for V and 6 bases for J; bases not matched to a gene: 8. TCRdb reprocessed the RACE reads with MiXCR, giving one entry per CDR3 protein. The table lists approximately 320,000 distinct CDR3 sequences, about 5% of them singletons.

V and J are TRBV5-4 and TRBJ2-3; 9 positions match TRBD2. The clonotype originates from a woman younger than 30 with alopecia areata. Some clones in this sample may be carry-over from other donors' samples. The sample was whole blood, taken in connection with sensitization to the hapten diphenylcyclopropenone (DPC). CDR3 DNA: TGTGCCAGCAGCTTGGTAGGGACTAGCCTGTCTGATACGCAGTATTTT. Its protein product is CASSLVGTSLSDTQYF.